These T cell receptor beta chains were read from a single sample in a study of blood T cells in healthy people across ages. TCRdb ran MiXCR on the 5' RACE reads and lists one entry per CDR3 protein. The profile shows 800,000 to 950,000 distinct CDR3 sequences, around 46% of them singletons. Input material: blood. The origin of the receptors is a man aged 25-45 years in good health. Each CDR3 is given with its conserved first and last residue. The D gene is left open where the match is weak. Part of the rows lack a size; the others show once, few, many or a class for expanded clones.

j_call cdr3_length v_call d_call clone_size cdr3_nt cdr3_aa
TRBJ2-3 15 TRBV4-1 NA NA TGCGCCAGCAGCCAAGCAAACAGAGAGGCAGATACGCAGTATTTT CASSQANREADTQYF
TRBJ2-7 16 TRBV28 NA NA TGTGCCAGCAGGGGCACTGCAGGGGAAGGTTGGTACGAGCAGTACTTC CASRGTAGEGWYEQYF
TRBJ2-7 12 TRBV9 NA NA TGTGCCAGCAGCTCAACCAACGACGAGCAGTACTTC CASSSTNDEQYF
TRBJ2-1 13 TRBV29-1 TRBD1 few TGCAGCGTCCGGGACAGCAATTACAATGAGCAGTTCTTC CSVRDSNYNEQFF
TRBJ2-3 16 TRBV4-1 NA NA TGCGCCAGCAGCCAAGGTGGTAGCGGTCACACAGATACGCAGTATTTT CASSQGGSGHTDTQYF
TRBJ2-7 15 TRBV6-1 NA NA TGTGCCAGCAGTGAAATCAGGACAGAGAGCTACGAGCAGTACTTC CASSEIRTESYEQYF
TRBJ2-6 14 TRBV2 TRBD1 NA TGTGCCAGCAGTCGAGAGACAGGGGGGTTCGTCCTGACTTTC CASSRETGGFVLTF
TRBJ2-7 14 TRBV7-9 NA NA TGTGCCAGCACCCTGACTGAAGTTCCGTACGAGCAGTACTTC CASTLTEVPYEQYF
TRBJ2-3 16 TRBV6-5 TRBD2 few TGTGCCAGCAGCGTTACGCCCGGGGGGGTTACAGATACGCAGTATTTT CASSVTPGGVTDTQYF
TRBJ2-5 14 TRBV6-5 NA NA TGTGCCAGCAGTTCTGGACTGGACCGAGGCACCCAGTACTTC CASSSGLDRGTQYF
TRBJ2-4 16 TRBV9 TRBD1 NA TGTGCCAGCAGTGCCCGTCAAGGACAGGGATCGAACATTCAGTACTTC CASSARQGQGSNIQYF
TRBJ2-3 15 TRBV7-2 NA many TGTGCCAGCAGCTTAACGTATTACTCCCGAGATACGCAGTATTTT CASSLTYYSRDTQYF
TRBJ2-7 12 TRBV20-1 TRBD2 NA TGCAGCGTAGCGGGGGGGTCCAACGAGCAGTACTTC CSVAGGSNEQYF
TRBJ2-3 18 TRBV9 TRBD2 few TGTGCCAGCAGCACCCGGACTAGGGTTCCAACCAGCACAGATACGCAGTATTTT CASSTRTRVPTSTDTQYF
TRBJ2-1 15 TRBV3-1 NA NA TGTGCCAGCAGCCAAGAGGCGGGCTCTAACAATGAGCAGTTCTTC CASSQEAGSNNEQFF
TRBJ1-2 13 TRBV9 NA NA TGTGCCGGCAGCGTAGATAGGTTTAATGGCTACACCTTC CAGSVDRFNGYTF
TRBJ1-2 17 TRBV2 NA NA TGTGCCAGCAGTGAACAGACCGGGACCGGAGGGAACTATGGCTACACCTTC CASSEQTGTGGNYGYTF
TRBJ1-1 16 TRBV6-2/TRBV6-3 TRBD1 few TGTGCCAGCCGTGGACAGGTCCGACTCTTGAACACTGAAGCTTTCTTT CASRGQVRLLNTEAFF
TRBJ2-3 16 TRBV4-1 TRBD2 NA TGCGCCAGCAGCCAAACAGCGGGGGGGGACACAGATACGCAGTATTTT CASSQTAGGDTDTQYF
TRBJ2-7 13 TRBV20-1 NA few TGCAGTGCTAGACGACAGGCGTCCTACGAGCAGTACTTC CSARRQASYEQYF
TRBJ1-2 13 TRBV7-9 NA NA TGTGCCAGCAGCTTAGGAGGAGGCTATGACTACACCTTC CASSLGGGYDYTF
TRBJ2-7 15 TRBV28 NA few TGTGCCAGCAGTTTCCCAGGGCGTGTCGCCTACGAGCAGTACTTC CASSFPGRVAYEQYF
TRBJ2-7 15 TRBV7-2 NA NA TGTGCCAGCAGCTTAGATGGGGGGGCAGAGAATGAGCAGTACTTC CASSLDGGAENEQYF
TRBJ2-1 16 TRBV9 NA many TGTGCCAGCAGCGTAGATACGGGGGTCTCCTACAATGAGCAGTTCTTC CASSVDTGVSYNEQFF
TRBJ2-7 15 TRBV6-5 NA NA TGTGCCAGCAGTTACTCGGCAGGGGCGGCCTACGAGCGGTACTTC CASSYSAGAAYERYF
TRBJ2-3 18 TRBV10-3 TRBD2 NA TGTGCCATCAGTGAGCCGCTAGCGGGGGGGAGTGACACAGATACGCAGTATTTT CAISEPLAGGSDTDTQYF
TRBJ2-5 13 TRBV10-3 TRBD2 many TGTGCCATCAGTACTAGCGGACAAGAGACCCAGTACTTC CAISTSGQETQYF
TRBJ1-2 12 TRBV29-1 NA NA TGCAGCGTCCTGACAGCTGACTATGGCTACACCTTC CSVLTADYGYTF
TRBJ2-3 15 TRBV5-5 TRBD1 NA TGTGCCAGCAGCTTGGAGGGACAGGTTGGAGATACGCAGTATTTT CASSLEGQVGDTQYF
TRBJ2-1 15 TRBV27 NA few TGTGCCAGCAGGATCGGGGCAGGGGCCTACAATGAGCAGTTCTTC CASRIGAGAYNEQFF
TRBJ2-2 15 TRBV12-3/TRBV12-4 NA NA TGTGCCAGCAGTGGACGGACAAGCGGTAACGGGGAGCTGTTTTTT CASSGRTSGNGELFF
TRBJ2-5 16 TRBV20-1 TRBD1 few TGCAGTGCTAGAGATGGGACAGTGGTTTGGCGAGAGACCCAGTACTTC CSARDGTVVWRETQYF
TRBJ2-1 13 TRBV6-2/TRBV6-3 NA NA TGTGCCAGCGGGCGGACGTTTGCCTACGAGCAGTTCTTC CASGRTFAYEQFF
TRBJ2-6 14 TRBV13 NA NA TGTGCCAGCAGCTCTAACCGGTGGGCCAACGTCCTGACTTTC CASSSNRWANVLTF
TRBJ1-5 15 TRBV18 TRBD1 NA TGTGCCAGCTCCTCCGCCGGACAGGGCAATCAGCCCCAGCATTTT CASSSAGQGNQPQHF
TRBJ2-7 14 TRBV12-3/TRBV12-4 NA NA TGTGCCAGCAGTCCAGGGGACACGACCTACGAGCAGTACTTC CASSPGDTTYEQYF
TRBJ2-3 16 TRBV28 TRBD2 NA TGTGCCAGCAGTCCCACCGCTGGGACTAGAAGTGATACGCAGTATTTT CASSPTAGTRSDTQYF
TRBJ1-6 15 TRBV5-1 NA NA TGCGCCAGCAGCTTGGTGGCGGGATCTAATTCACCCCTCCACTTT CASSLVAGSNSPLHF
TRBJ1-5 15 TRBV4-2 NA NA TGTGCCAGCAGCCCAGCGATAGCTAGCAATCAGCCCCAGCATTTT CASSPAIASNQPQHF
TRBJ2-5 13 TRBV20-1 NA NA TGCAGTGCACCCTCGGGTGCCCAAGAGACCCAGTACTTC CSAPSGAQETQYF